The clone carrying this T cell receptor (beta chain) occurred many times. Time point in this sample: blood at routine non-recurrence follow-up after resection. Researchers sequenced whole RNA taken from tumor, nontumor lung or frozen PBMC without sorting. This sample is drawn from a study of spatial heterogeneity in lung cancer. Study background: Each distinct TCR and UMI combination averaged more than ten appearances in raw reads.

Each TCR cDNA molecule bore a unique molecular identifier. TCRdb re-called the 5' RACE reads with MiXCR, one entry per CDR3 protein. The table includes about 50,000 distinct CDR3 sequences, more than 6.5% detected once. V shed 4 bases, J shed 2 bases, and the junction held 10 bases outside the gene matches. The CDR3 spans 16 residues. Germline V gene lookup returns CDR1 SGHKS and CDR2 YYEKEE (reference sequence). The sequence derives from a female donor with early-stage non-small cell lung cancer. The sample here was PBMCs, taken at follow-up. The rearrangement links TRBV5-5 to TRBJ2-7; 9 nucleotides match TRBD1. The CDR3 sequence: CASSAYRGQTTYEQYF. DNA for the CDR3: TGTGCCAGCAGCGCATACAGGGGGCAGACCACCTACGAGCAGTACTTC.